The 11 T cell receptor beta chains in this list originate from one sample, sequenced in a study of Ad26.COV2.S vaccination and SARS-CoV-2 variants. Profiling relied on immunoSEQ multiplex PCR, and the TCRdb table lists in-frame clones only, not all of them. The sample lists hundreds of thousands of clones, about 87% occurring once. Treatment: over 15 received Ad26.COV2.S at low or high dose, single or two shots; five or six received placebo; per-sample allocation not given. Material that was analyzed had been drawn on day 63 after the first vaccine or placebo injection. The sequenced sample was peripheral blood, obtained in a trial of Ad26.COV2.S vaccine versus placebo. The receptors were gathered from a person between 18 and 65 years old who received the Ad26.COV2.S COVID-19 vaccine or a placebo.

The CDR3 DNA sequence: TGCGCCAGCCGCAGGAGTGAAGATTGCGACTCTGGAAACACCATATATTTT. It codes for CASRRSEDCDSGNTIYF. The chain couples TRBV23-1 to TRBJ1-3; D not certain. TRBV23-1 falls under the ORF class, with uncertain function. V was pared by 8 bases and J by 0 bases, with 20 bases between. The CDR3 covers 17 residues.

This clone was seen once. The CDR3 DNA reads as TGTGCCAGCAGCTTAGAGGGGCTAGCGGGGGCCTACAATGAGCAGTTCTTC. Its translation: CASSLEGLAGAYNEQFF. The rearrangement links TRBV7-9 to TRBJ2-1; 10 nucleotides agree with TRBD2. CDR3 size: 17 residues. The germline V gene encodes CDR1 SEHNR and CDR2 FQNEAQ (reference sequence). With V trimmed by 1 base and J by 2 bases, 5 bases remained unmatched.

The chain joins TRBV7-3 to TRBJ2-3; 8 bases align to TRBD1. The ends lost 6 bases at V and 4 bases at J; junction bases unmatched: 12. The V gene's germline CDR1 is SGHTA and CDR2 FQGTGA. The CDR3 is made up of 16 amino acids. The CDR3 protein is CASSSPGQAHPDTQYF. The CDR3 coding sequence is TGTGCCAGCAGTTCTCCGGGACAGGCGCATCCAGATACGCAGTATTTT.

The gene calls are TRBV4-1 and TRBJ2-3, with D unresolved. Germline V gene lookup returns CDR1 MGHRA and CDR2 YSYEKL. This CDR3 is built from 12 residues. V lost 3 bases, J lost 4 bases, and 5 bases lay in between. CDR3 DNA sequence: TGCGCCAGCAGCCACGTATCAGATACGCAGTATTTT. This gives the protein CASSHVSDTQYF.

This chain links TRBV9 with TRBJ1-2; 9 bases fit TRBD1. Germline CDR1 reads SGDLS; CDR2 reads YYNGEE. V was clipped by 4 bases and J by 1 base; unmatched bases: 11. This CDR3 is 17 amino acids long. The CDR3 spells CASSPMRGQGDNYGYTF. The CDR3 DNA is TGTGCCAGCAGCCCTATGAGGGGACAGGGCGATAACTATGGCTACACCTTC.

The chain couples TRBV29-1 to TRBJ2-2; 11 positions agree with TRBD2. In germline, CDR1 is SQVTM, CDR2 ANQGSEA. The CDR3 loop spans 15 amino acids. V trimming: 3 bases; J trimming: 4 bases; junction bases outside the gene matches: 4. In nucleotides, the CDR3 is TGCAGCGTTGATACTAGCGGGAGAGGCACCGGGGAGCTGTTTTTT. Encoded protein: CSVDTSGRGTGELFF.

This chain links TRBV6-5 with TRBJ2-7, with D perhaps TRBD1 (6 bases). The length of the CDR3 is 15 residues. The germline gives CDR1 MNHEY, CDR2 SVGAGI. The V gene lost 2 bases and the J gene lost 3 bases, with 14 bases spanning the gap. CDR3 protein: CASSYPQGLGYEQYF. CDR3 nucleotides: TGTGCCAGCAGTTACCCACAGGGTCTGGGCTACGAGCAGTACTTC.

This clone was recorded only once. CDR3 coding DNA: TGTGCCAGCAGCAGCTTAGAAGGAGGGACCGGGGAGCTGTTTTTT. This translates into CASSSLEGGTGELFF. The chain links TRBV7-6 to TRBJ2-2; D possibly corresponds to TRBD2 (6 bases). Germline V gives CDR1 SGHVS, CDR2 FNYEAQ. The CDR3 sequence is 15 residues long. The V end lost 5 bases, the J end lost 5 bases, and 15 bases lay between the germline ends.

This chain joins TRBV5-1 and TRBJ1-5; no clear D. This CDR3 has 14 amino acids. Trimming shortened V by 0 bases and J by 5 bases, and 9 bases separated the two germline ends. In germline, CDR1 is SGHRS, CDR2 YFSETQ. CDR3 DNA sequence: TGCGCCAGCAGCTTGGCCGGTTTTTATCAGCCCCAGCATTTT. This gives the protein CASSLAGFYQPQHF.

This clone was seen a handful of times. The CDR3 region is CASSLYTGGNTEAFF. As DNA, the CDR3 is TGTGCCAGCAGTTTATACACGGGAGGGAACACTGAAGCTTTCTTT. V is TRBV28 and J is TRBJ1-1; D remains ambiguous. Between the trimmed V and J ends, which lost 1 base and 1 base, there was a span of 10 bases. This CDR3 is 15 amino acids long. Germline assignment: CDR1 MDHEN and CDR2 SYDVKM.

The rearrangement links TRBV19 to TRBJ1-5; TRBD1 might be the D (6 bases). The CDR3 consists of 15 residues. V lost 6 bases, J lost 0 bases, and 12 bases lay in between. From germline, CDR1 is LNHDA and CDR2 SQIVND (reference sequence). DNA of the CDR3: TGTGCCAGTAGACCACAGGGATCTAGCAATCAGCCCCAGCATTTT. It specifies CASRPQGSSNQPQHF.